The rows below give T cell receptor beta chains drawn from one sample of a study of Ad26.COV2.S vaccination and SARS-CoV-2 variants. Profiled with immunoSEQ multiplex PCR; TCRdb holds only in-frame clones, not every one. The sample holds fewer than 400,000 clones; around nine tenths are singletons and the top ten take over 1.5%. Source: peripheral blood, taken in a trial of Ad26.COV2.S vaccine versus placebo. These receptors originate from a person between 18 and 65 years old who received the Ad26.COV2.S COVID-19 vaccine or a placebo. Both conserved end residues are part of each CDR3. Each record gives: J gene, clone size, V gene, D gene, CDR3 DNA, CDR3 protein. D genes are given only for firm matches. Clone size is shown for a subset of rows, as once, few, many or a class of expanded clone.

TRBJ2-2,.,TRBV6-5,.,TGTGCCAGCAGTTACTCACAGGTGGCCGGGGAGCTGTTTTTT,CASSYSQVAGELFF
TRBJ2-2,.,TRBV19,.,TGTGCCAGCCTAGGGGGTATCGGGGAGCTGTTTTTT,CASLGGIGELFF
TRBJ2-7,once,TRBV19,.,TGTGCCAGTAGTGAGGGAGTTCTCTACGAGCAGTACTTC,CASSEGVLYEQYF
TRBJ1-1,few,TRBV7-9,.,TGTGCCAGCAGCTCAGCGCGCGGGCGGAACACTGAAGCTTTCTTT,CASSSARGRNTEAFF
TRBJ1-3,.,TRBV7-9,.,TGTGCCAGCAGCTTCCAGGGAGCTGGAAACACCATATATTTT,CASSFQGAGNTIYF
TRBJ2-7,.,TRBV7-2,.,TGTGCCAGCAGCTTACAAGCGACACAAAGCTCCTACGAGCAGTACTTC,CASSLQATQSSYEQYF
TRBJ1-1,once,TRBV2,.,TGTGCCAGCAGGCGCAGTGGGGGGACTGAAGCTTTCTTT,CASRRSGGTEAFF
TRBJ1-1,.,TRBV10-2,.,TGCGCCAGCCGGGAGGGGACGAACACTGAAGCTTTCTTT,CASREGTNTEAFF
TRBJ2-3,.,TRBV15,.,TGTGCCACCAGCAGTATTAACCCCGATACGCAGTATTTT,CATSSINPDTQYF
TRBJ2-7,.,TRBV9,.,TGTGCCAGCAGCGTAGGGGCGGGATCCTACGAGCAGTACTTC,CASSVGAGSYEQYF